This T cell receptor (beta chain) stems from a study of beta chain features in type 1 diabetes. The CDR3 spans 15 residues. V lost 1 base to trimming and J lost 5 bases; unmatched junction nucleotides: 7. The germline gives CDR1 SEHNR, CDR2 FQNEAQ (reference sequence). Expressed TCRB transcripts were sequenced after all isolated RNA was converted to cDNA. The repertoire was sequenced with immunoSEQ multiplex PCR; TCRdb's copy has only in-frame clones and lacks some. The table has around 500,000 clones, approximately 10% seen once. The source is a woman aged 18-30 years in good health. Sequenced sample: naive CD4+ T cells from blood. The chain uses TRBV7-9 and TRBJ2-7; TRBD2 matches 8 bases. DNA of the CDR3: TGTGCCAGCAGCTTAGACGGGAGGGGATCCGACGAGCAGTACTTC. Translated: CASSLDGRGSDEQYF.